Each of the 21 T cell receptor beta chains below was sequenced from the same sample in a study of beta chain features in type 1 diabetes. Isolated RNA was reverse transcribed in full, so expressed TCRB transcripts were sequenced. TCRdb's table, derived via immunoSEQ multiplex PCR, lists solely in-frame clones and lacks some. The sample lists 250,000 to 300,000 clones, roughly 8% occurring once. Sequenced: central memory CD4+ T cells from blood. The receptors derive from a young woman in good health.

This chain connects TRBV28 to TRBJ2-7; D perhaps matches TRBD1 (5 bases). V shed 5 bases and J shed 2 bases, with 13 bases lying between them. There are 14 residues in the CDR3. Looked up from germline, CDR1 is MDHEN and CDR2 is SYDVKM. DNA of the CDR3: TGTGCCAGCAGTCCTATAACAGGACCCTACGAGCAGTACGTC. Its translation is CASSPITGPYEQYV.

This clone was observed many times. The chain has TRBV19 and TRBJ2-3, with D possibly called TRBD1 or TRBD2 (5 bases each). The CDR3 is 15 amino acids. Trimming left V 8 bases short and J 0 bases short, with 15 bases between. The germline gives CDR1 LNHDA, CDR2 SQIVND (reference sequence). As DNA, the CDR3 is TGTGCCAGTGCCCGGGGAAGGGGCAGCACAGATACGCAGTATTTT. Amino acids: CASARGRGSTDTQYF.

This clone was counted ten times or more. The chain couples TRBV7-3 to TRBJ2-1, with 10 bases identical to TRBD2. This CDR3 comprises 14 residues. Germline V gene data show CDR1 as SGHTA and CDR2 as FQGTGA. After removal of 4 bases from V and 8 bases from J, the junction contained 5 bases not matched to a gene. Written as DNA, the CDR3 is TGTGCCAGCAGCTCCCCTAGCGGGAGAGATGAGCAGTTCTTC. Protein sequence: CASSSPSGRDEQFF. The full variable domain, rest sourced from reference TRBV7-3 and TRBJ2-1, is GAGVSQTPSNKVTEKGKYVELRCDPISGHTALYWYRQSLGQGPEFLIYFQGTGAADDSGLPNDRFFAVRPEGSVSTLKIQRTERGDSAVYLCASSSPSGRDEQFFGPGTRLTVL.

Ten or more counts support this clone. This chain uses TRBV7-2 with TRBJ1-1; D is ambiguous. Germline V gene lookup returns CDR1 SGHTA and CDR2 FQGNSA. The CDR3 covers 13 residues. The germline V and J ends were trimmed by 5 bases and 0 bases, with 7 bases remaining between them. The CDR3 spells CASSVYLNTEAFF. In nucleotides, the CDR3 is TGTGCCAGCAGCGTTTACCTGAACACTGAAGCTTTCTTT.

The chain is built from TRBV29-1 and TRBJ2-3; possibly TRBD2 for D (6 bases). The length of the CDR3 is 13 residues. V lost 7 bases and J lost 2, with 13 bases in between. From germline, CDR1 is SQVTM and CDR2 ANQGSEA. CDR3 in amino acids: CSAWGGNTDTQYF. The CDR3, as DNA: TGCAGCGCTTGGGGCGGGAACACAGATACGCAGTATTTT.

The chain couples TRBV9 to TRBJ1-5, with D uncertain. The CDR3 loop spans 13 amino acids. Germline CDR1 is SGDLS and CDR2 is YYNGEE. The germline V and J ends were trimmed by 0 bases and 7 bases, with 8 bases remaining between them. The CDR3 sequence: CASSVDDLQPQHF. The CDR3 nucleotides read TGTGCCAGCAGCGTAGACGACTTACAGCCCCAGCATTTT.

The chain has TRBV7-9 and TRBJ2-1; 7 bases map to TRBD2. CDR3 length: 17 amino acids. V trimming: 3 bases; J trimming: 4 bases; junction bases outside the gene matches: 12. CDR1 is SEHNR and CDR2 is FQNEAQ in the germline V gene (reference sequence). This chain's CDR3 is CASSFSSGLRRYNEQFF. The CDR3 DNA reads as TGTGCCAGCAGCTTCTCTAGCGGCTTAAGGCGGTACAATGAGCAGTTCTTC.

This clone was detected a few times. The chain combines TRBV5-8 with TRBJ2-5; D possibly corresponds to TRBD1 (7 bases). Germline-derived CDR1 and CDR2 are SGHTS and YDEGEE. The CDR3 runs 16 residues. The V and J ends lost 3 bases and 2 bases respectively, with 17 bases between them. This CDR3 is CASSWAEGALQETQYF. CDR3 coding DNA: TGTGCCAGCAGCTGGGCGGAGGGGGCCCTTCAAGAGACCCAGTACTTC.

This clone was seen a few times. This rearrangement joins TRBV7-8 to TRBJ2-5; TRBD2 is a possible D gene (5 bases). This CDR3 comprises 15 residues. Trimming took 2 bases from V and 0 from J, leaving 10 bases between them. Germline-derived CDR1 and CDR2 are SGHVS and FQNEAQ. The CDR3 DNA reads as TGTGCCAGCAGCTTATTTACGGGGTACCAAGAGACCCAGTACTTC. It codes for CASSLFTGYQETQYF.

This rearrangement joins TRBV6-1 to TRBJ2-1; tentatively, D is TRBD1 (6 bases). V was clipped by 7 bases and J by 7 bases, with 20 bases between them. Germline CDR1 MNHNS, CDR2 SASEGT. The CDR3 length is 15 residues. The CDR3 protein is CASNSQGALSNEQFF. Here the CDR3 DNA reads TGTGCCAGCAATTCACAGGGAGCCCTATCGAATGAGCAGTTCTTC.

This clone was picked up many times. The chain recombines TRBV7-8 with TRBJ2-7, with D uncertain. The V and J ends lost 10 bases and 3 bases respectively, with 10 bases between them. The CDR3 spans 11 residues. CDR1 and CDR2 from the germline V gene are SGHVS and FQNEAQ. CDR3 amino acids: CATRLYYEQYV. CDR3 DNA sequence: TGTGCCACCCGACTCTACTACGAGCAGTACGTC.

The sample holds a few counts of this clone. The chain uses TRBV4-2 and TRBJ2-7; 11 nucleotides match TRBD2. CDR1 LGHNA and CDR2 YNFKEQ come from the germline V gene. V was pared by 1 base and J by 3 bases, with 2 bases of the junction left unmatched. The CDR3 has 15 amino acids. DNA of the CDR3: TGTGCCAGCAGCCAAGTGGGACTAGCGGACTACGAGCAGTACTTC. Translating it yields CASSQVGLADYEQYF.

This clone was detected a few times. The chain couples TRBV7-3 to TRBJ2-5; perhaps TRBD2 as D (5 bases). Germline assignment: CDR1 SGHTA and CDR2 FQGTGA. V lost 1 base, J lost 8 bases, and 14 bases lay in between. The CDR3 is made up of 14 amino acids. The chain's CDR3 is CASSLNGGPGTQYF. The CDR3 coding sequence is TGTGCCAGCAGCTTAAACGGTGGCCCGGGAACCCAGTACTTC.

The CDR3 loop is CASSLESSRIDTQYF. The DNA for the CDR3 is TGTGCCAGCAGCTTAGAGTCTAGTCGGATAGATACGCAGTATTTT. The chain links TRBV11-3 to TRBJ2-3; D is uncertain. The germline V gene has CDR1 SGHNT and CDR2 YENEEA. The CDR3 is made up of 15 amino acids. The V end lost 0 bases, the J end lost 5 bases, and 12 bases lay between the germline ends.

The chain carries TRBV28 and TRBJ2-5; 7 bases map to TRBD2. With 3 bases clipped from V and 4 bases from J, the junction kept 5 bases outside the gene matches. The CDR3 is 14 amino acids. The germline V gene encodes CDR1 MDHEN and CDR2 SYDVKM. This CDR3 is CASSLVGGRETQYF. CDR3 sequence (DNA): TGTGCCAGCAGTTTGGTCGGGGGGAGAGAGACCCAGTACTTC.

V is TRBV6-6 and J is TRBJ2-3, with D tentatively TRBD2 (5 bases). From germline, CDR1 is MNHNY and CDR2 SVGAGI (reference sequence). V gave up 8 bases and J gave up 2 bases, with 14 bases separating them. This CDR3 region has 14 residues. CDR3 sequence: CASAREGFTDTQYF. CDR3 DNA sequence: TGTGCCAGCGCCCGTGAGGGCTTCACAGATACGCAGTATTTT.

This clone appeared many times. The genes are TRBV18 and TRBJ1-1, with D possibly matching TRBD1 (6 bases). In germline, CDR1 is KGHSH, CDR2 LQKENI. Trimming took off 4 bases at V and 5 bases at J, with 11 bases between the two ends. The CDR3 runs to 13 residues. CDR3: CASSLGQTTEAFF. CDR3 nucleotides: TGTGCCAGCTCACTCGGACAGACTACTGAAGCTTTCTTT.

A few counts support this clone. The chain links TRBV12-5 to TRBJ2-3, with 7 bases lining up with TRBD2. Looked up from germline, CDR1 is LGHNT and CDR2 is FRNRAP. V shed 8 bases and J 0 bases; nucleotides not matched to a gene: 8. The CDR3 is 15 residues long. The CDR3 coding sequence is TGTGCTAGTCGAAGCGGGGTTTCTAGCACAGATACGCAGTATTTT. Its protein is CASRSGVSSTDTQYF.

A few counts support this clone. The chain is built from TRBV27 and TRBJ1-5; D is unclear. The ends were cut back, 6 bases at V and 2 bases at J, with 11 bases in the middle. CDR1 and CDR2 from the germline V gene are MNHEY and SMNVEV (reference sequence). The CDR3 has 14 amino acids. The DNA for the CDR3 is TGTGCCAGCAGAAGACAAGAGGGCAATCAGCCCCAGCATTTT. Its protein product is CASRRQEGNQPQHF.

The genes are TRBV4-2 and TRBJ2-5; D not resolved. The germline V gene has CDR1 LGHNA and CDR2 YNFKEQ. V lost 4 bases and J 1 base, leaving 7 bases between the germline ends. This CDR3 has 13 amino acids. The CDR3 protein is CASSRDRQETQYF. The CDR3 DNA is TGTGCCAGCAGCCGGGATCGCCAAGAGACCCAGTACTTC.

In this sample, this clone turned up a few times. This CDR3 is also generated by other DNA sequences in the sample. The CDR3 is CASSATLGNTIYF. CDR3 nucleotides: TGTGCCAGCAGCGCGACACTTGGAAACACCATATATTTT. The chain employs TRBV9 and TRBJ1-3; D is uncertain. This CDR3 is 13 amino acids long. CDR1 and CDR2 (germline): SGDLS, YYNGEE. Deletions cut 3 bases from V and 3 bases from J, with 7 bases between.